The rows below give T cell receptor beta chains drawn from one sample of a study of response to subunit inactivated influenza vaccine. TCRdb redid the calling of the RT-PCR reads with MiXCR, one entry per CDR3 protein. The repertoire holds around 750,000 distinct CDR3 sequences, with approximately 21% as singletons. The material was PBMCs from blood, obtained 5 days after vaccination. These receptor sequences come from a man aged 45-60 years who received an inactivated influenza vaccine. Each CDR3 is given with its conserved first and last residue. D genes are given only for firm matches. Clone size is not always given. Where it is, it says once, few, many or a class for expanded clones.

v_gene: TRBV7-2
j_gene: TRBJ1-1
abundance: few
d_gene: .
CDR3nt: TGTGCCAGCAGCTGGACCACAGGACCGGCTGAAGCTTTCTTT
CDR3aa: CASSWTTGPAEAFF

v_gene: TRBV19
j_gene: TRBJ2-6
abundance: .
d_gene: .
CDR3nt: TGTGCCAGTAGTGGAACCGGGACACCAGCCTCAAGGGCCAACGTCCTGACTTTC
CDR3aa: CASSGTGTPASRANVLTF

v_gene: TRBV6-1
j_gene: TRBJ1-1
abundance: few
d_gene: .
CDR3nt: TGTGCCAGCGGGGGAAATCCCAGCCCGAGCACTGAAGCTTTCTTT
CDR3aa: CASGGNPSPSTEAFF

v_gene: TRBV5-1
j_gene: TRBJ2-1
abundance: .
d_gene: .
CDR3nt: TGCGCCAGCAGCTTGGGCCTACAATCCTACAATGAGCAGTTCTTC
CDR3aa: CASSLGLQSYNEQFF

v_gene: TRBV6-1
j_gene: TRBJ2-7
abundance: .
d_gene: TRBD1
CDR3nt: TGTGCCAGCAGGTGGGGACAGTTCCACGAGCAGTACTTC
CDR3aa: CASRWGQFHEQYF

v_gene: TRBV7-2
j_gene: TRBJ2-7
abundance: .
d_gene: .
CDR3nt: TGTGCCAGCAGGCTGACCGGGGAACTCTACGAGCAGTACTTC
CDR3aa: CASRLTGELYEQYF

v_gene: TRBV11-2
j_gene: TRBJ2-2
abundance: few
d_gene: TRBD1
CDR3nt: TGTGCCAGCAGCCCATGGACAGGGGGCGAGGCCGGGGAGCTGTTTTTT
CDR3aa: CASSPWTGGEAGELFF

v_gene: TRBV9
j_gene: TRBJ2-7
abundance: few
d_gene: .
CDR3nt: TGTGCCAGCAGCACAATTGTGGGCGAGCAGTACTTC
CDR3aa: CASSTIVGEQYF

v_gene: TRBV6-1
j_gene: TRBJ2-3
abundance: few
d_gene: TRBD2
CDR3nt: TGTGCCAGCAGTGCCCGGGGGGTCACAGATACGCAGTATTTT
CDR3aa: CASSARGVTDTQYF

v_gene: TRBV7-2
j_gene: TRBJ2-1
abundance: few
d_gene: TRBD2
CDR3nt: TGTGCCAGCAGCTTGGGAGGGACTAGCGGGAGGATCCCCTTCTTC
CDR3aa: CASSLGGTSGRIPFF

v_gene: TRBV7-8
j_gene: TRBJ2-1
abundance: few
d_gene: TRBD2
CDR3nt: TGTGCCAGCAGCTTAAATCCCTTTCCTAGCGGGAGAAACAATGAGCAGTTCTTC
CDR3aa: CASSLNPFPSGRNNEQFF

v_gene: TRBV27
j_gene: TRBJ2-1
abundance: few
d_gene: .
CDR3nt: TGTGCCAGCAGTTTATTCTGGGACACCGCCTACAATGAGCAGTTCTTC
CDR3aa: CASSLFWDTAYNEQFF

v_gene: TRBV3-1
j_gene: TRBJ2-1
abundance: .
d_gene: TRBD2
CDR3nt: TGTGCCAGCAGCCAAGGGCCCCGACTAGCGGGATTTTCCAATGAGCAGTTCTTC
CDR3aa: CASSQGPRLAGFSNEQFF

v_gene: TRBV7-3
j_gene: TRBJ2-1
abundance: .
d_gene: .
CDR3nt: TGTGCCAGCAGCCCGAGGGGGGCAGTTAATGAGCAGTTCTTC
CDR3aa: CASSPRGAVNEQFF

v_gene: TRBV5-1
j_gene: TRBJ2-1
abundance: .
d_gene: .
CDR3nt: TGCGCCAGCAGCTTGAGAGAGGAGTACAATGAGCAGTTCTTC
CDR3aa: CASSLREEYNEQFF

v_gene: TRBV5-1
j_gene: TRBJ2-2
abundance: .
d_gene: .
CDR3nt: TGCGCCAGCAGCTTGGAAGTTGACAGAAACACCGGGGAGCTGTTTTTT
CDR3aa: CASSLEVDRNTGELFF

v_gene: TRBV9
j_gene: TRBJ2-5
abundance: few
d_gene: TRBD1
CDR3nt: TGTGCCAGCAGCCAGCGGACAGGGGGCTTGGAGACCCAGTACTTC
CDR3aa: CASSQRTGGLETQYF

v_gene: TRBV4-1
j_gene: TRBJ2-3
abundance: .
d_gene: TRBD2
CDR3nt: TGCGCCAGCAGCCAAGCAAAGGCTAGCGGGACCTCAGGGAAGGGGCTTATCACAGATACGCAGTATTTT
CDR3aa: CASSQAKASGTSGKGLITDTQYF

v_gene: TRBV7-2
j_gene: TRBJ2-3
abundance: few
d_gene: .
CDR3nt: TGTGCCAGCAGCTTAGGCCCAGCGGGCGGTACAGATACGCAGTATTTT
CDR3aa: CASSLGPAGGTDTQYF

v_gene: TRBV7-2
j_gene: TRBJ2-2
abundance: .
d_gene: .
CDR3nt: TGTGCCAGTCACGGGCCCTCGAACACCGGGGAGCTGTTTTTT
CDR3aa: CASHGPSNTGELFF

v_gene: TRBV27
j_gene: TRBJ2-3
abundance: .
d_gene: TRBD2
CDR3nt: TGTGCCAGCAGCCGCTTAGGCGGGGGGGCACCAGATACGCAGTATTTT
CDR3aa: CASSRLGGGAPDTQYF

v_gene: TRBV6-5
j_gene: TRBJ1-2
abundance: .
d_gene: .
CDR3nt: TGTGCCAGCAGTTTCGACGGGAATAATGGCTACACCTTC
CDR3aa: CASSFDGNNGYTF

v_gene: TRBV20-1
j_gene: TRBJ2-7
abundance: few
d_gene: .
CDR3nt: TGCAGTGCTGTCCGGGGCCCCGAGCAGTACTTC
CDR3aa: CSAVRGPEQYF

v_gene: TRBV4-3
j_gene: TRBJ2-6
abundance: .
d_gene: .
CDR3nt: TGCGCCAGCAGCCAAGAACATCGCTCTGGGGCCAACGTCCTGACTTTC
CDR3aa: CASSQEHRSGANVLTF

v_gene: TRBV9
j_gene: TRBJ2-5
abundance: .
d_gene: .
CDR3nt: TGTGCCAGCAGCGTCAGGGATGGGGAGACCCAGTACTTC
CDR3aa: CASSVRDGETQYF

v_gene: TRBV7-9
j_gene: TRBJ2-7
abundance: .
d_gene: TRBD1
CDR3nt: TGTGCCAGCAGCCGCACTACAGGGGGCTCAGGCGAGCAGTACTTC
CDR3aa: CASSRTTGGSGEQYF

v_gene: TRBV20-1
j_gene: TRBJ2-5
abundance: few
d_gene: .
CDR3nt: TGCAGTGCTAGCCGGCGCAAACAGGGTGATCAAGAGACCCAGTACTTC
CDR3aa: CSASRRKQGDQETQYF

v_gene: TRBV7-6
j_gene: TRBJ2-7
abundance: many
d_gene: TRBD1
CDR3nt: TGTGCCAGCAGCCTTGGACAGGACTACGAGCAGTACTTC
CDR3aa: CASSLGQDYEQYF

v_gene: TRBV12-3/TRBV12-4
j_gene: TRBJ2-1
abundance: few
d_gene: TRBD2
CDR3nt: TGTGCCAGCAGTTTCGAGCGGGGGGGCAATGAGCAGTTCTTC
CDR3aa: CASSFERGGNEQFF

v_gene: TRBV20-1
j_gene: TRBJ2-1
abundance: .
d_gene: .
CDR3nt: TGCAGTGCTCAGAGAGGGGCATACAATGAGCAGTTCTTC
CDR3aa: CSAQRGAYNEQFF

v_gene: TRBV12-3/TRBV12-4
j_gene: TRBJ2-7
abundance: many
d_gene: .
CDR3nt: TGTGCCAGCAATCAGCAGGGGAGATACGAGCAGTACTTC
CDR3aa: CASNQQGRYEQYF

v_gene: TRBV5-1
j_gene: TRBJ2-1
abundance: .
d_gene: .
CDR3nt: TGCGCCAGCAGCTTGGGTCCAGGGGGAGGCTCCTACAATGAGCAGTTCTTC
CDR3aa: CASSLGPGGGSYNEQFF

v_gene: TRBV5-6
j_gene: TRBJ2-1
abundance: .
d_gene: .
CDR3nt: TGTGCCAGCAAGGGGAAGAAGGATGAGCAGTTCTTC
CDR3aa: CASKGKKDEQFF

v_gene: TRBV24-1
j_gene: TRBJ2-1
abundance: .
d_gene: .
CDR3nt: TGTGCCACCAGTGATTTCCCGACTTACAATGAGCAGTTCTTC
CDR3aa: CATSDFPTYNEQFF

v_gene: TRBV7-2
j_gene: TRBJ2-1
abundance: .
d_gene: .
CDR3nt: TGTGCCAGCATCCCTCTACAGGGCGCCCCACATGAGCAGTTCTTC
CDR3aa: CASIPLQGAPHEQFF

v_gene: TRBV18
j_gene: TRBJ2-2
abundance: many
d_gene: .
CDR3nt: TGTGCCAGCAGTCCCCGACAGAACACCGGGGAGCTGTTTTTT
CDR3aa: CASSPRQNTGELFF

v_gene: TRBV20-1
j_gene: TRBJ2-7
abundance: .
d_gene: TRBD2
CDR3nt: TGCAGTGCTAGAGCGGCGGCGGGGGGACGGCTCGAGCAGTACTTC
CDR3aa: CSARAAAGGRLEQYF

v_gene: TRBV3-1
j_gene: TRBJ2-5
abundance: few
d_gene: .
CDR3nt: TGTGCCAGCAGCCAAGAGTTCGAGCGGTGGGAGACCCAGTACTTC
CDR3aa: CASSQEFERWETQYF

v_gene: TRBV12-3/TRBV12-4
j_gene: TRBJ2-3
abundance: .
d_gene: .
CDR3nt: TGTGCCAGCAGTTTACTCGGGATCACAGATACGCAGTATTTT
CDR3aa: CASSLLGITDTQYF

v_gene: TRBV6-5
j_gene: TRBJ2-3
abundance: .
d_gene: .
CDR3nt: TGTGCCAGCAGTTTCCAGGTCACAGATACGCAGTATTTT
CDR3aa: CASSFQVTDTQYF

v_gene: TRBV20-1
j_gene: TRBJ1-5
abundance: few
d_gene: .
CDR3nt: TGCAGTGCCACTGAGGGGCTTCGTCAGCCCCAGCATTTT
CDR3aa: CSATEGLRQPQHF

v_gene: TRBV5-1
j_gene: TRBJ1-6
abundance: many
d_gene: .
CDR3nt: TGCGCCAGCAGCTTGGGACAGCCTTACTCCTATAATTCACCCCTCCACTTT
CDR3aa: CASSLGQPYSYNSPLHF

v_gene: TRBV20-1
j_gene: TRBJ2-1
abundance: few
d_gene: TRBD2
CDR3nt: TGCAGTGCTAGAGTATTTAGCGGGACGCACAATGAGCAGTTCTTC
CDR3aa: CSARVFSGTHNEQFF